The sample holds many counts of the clone carrying this T cell receptor beta chain. This sample was included in a study of identical twins. Each CDR3 protein is one row after TCRdb ran MiXCR on the 5' RACE reads. The sample lists approximately 350,000 distinct CDR3 sequences, roughly an eighth occurring once. The CDR3 is 17 residues long. Germline CDR1 MGHRA, CDR2 YSYEKL. V gave up 0 bases and J gave up 4 bases; unmatched junction bases: 10. The same sample was also studied in work on yellow fever vaccine responses in identical twins.

The gene calls are TRBV4-1 and TRBJ2-7; 9 nucleotides agree with TRBD2. The sequencing input was CD8+ T cells sorted from blood. The TCR was taken from a woman aged 18-29 years in good health. The CDR3 loop reads CASSQDLGGLAWYEQYF. In DNA, the CDR3 is TGCGCCAGCAGCCAAGATTTAGGGGGACTAGCTTGGTACGAGCAGTACTTC.